A selection of T cell receptor beta chains follows, all from one sample in a study of blood T cell repertoires in COVID-19. Sequenced by immunoSEQ multiplex PCR; TCRdb stores in-frame clones only, minus some. Seen here are hundreds of thousands of clones, approximately 89% observed once, and the top ten hold around 3.5%. The sample was peripheral blood. These receptors came from a woman under 30 who had recovered from COVID-19. Both conserved end residues are part of each CDR3. Fields, in order: D gene, clone size, J gene, V gene, CDR3 protein, CDR3 DNA. A D gene is named only where the DNA matches it firmly. Clone size, where shown, is once, few, many, or a class for clones that have expanded.

D gene: TRBD1
clone size: .
J gene: TRBJ1-2
V gene: TRBV6-5
CDR3 protein: CASSYRQGNGYTF
CDR3 DNA: TGTGCCAGCAGTTACCGACAGGGGAATGGCTACACCTTC

D gene: TRBD1
clone size: once
J gene: TRBJ1-5
V gene: TRBV6-6
CDR3 protein: CAGGVSNQPQHF
CDR3 DNA: TGTGCAGGGGGCGTCAGCAATCAGCCCCAGCATTTT

D gene: TRBD2
clone size: .
J gene: TRBJ2-1
V gene: TRBV6-6
CDR3 protein: CASRTSGVPLNEQFF
CDR3 DNA: TGTGCCAGCAGGACTAGCGGGGTACCCCTAAATGAGCAGTTCTTC

D gene: .
clone size: .
J gene: TRBJ1-1
V gene: TRBV30
CDR3 protein: CAWSVMMRQAFF
CDR3 DNA: TGTGCCTGGAGTGTAATGATGCGTCAAGCTTTCTTT

D gene: .
clone size: .
J gene: TRBJ1-1
V gene: TRBV28
CDR3 protein: CASSLRVGGGMNTEAFF
CDR3 DNA: TGTGCCAGCAGCCTTAGAGTGGGGGGAGGGATGAACACTGAAGCTTTCTTT

D gene: .
clone size: .
J gene: TRBJ1-1
V gene: TRBV5-1
CDR3 protein: CASSHDWMNTEAFF
CDR3 DNA: TGCGCCAGCAGCCACGACTGGATGAACACTGAAGCTTTCTTT

D gene: TRBD1
clone size: .
J gene: TRBJ1-1
V gene: TRBV13
CDR3 protein: CASKLGRGDTEAFF
CDR3 DNA: TGTGCCAGCAAACTGGGCAGGGGGGACACTGAAGCTTTCTTT

D gene: .
clone size: .
J gene: TRBJ2-2
V gene: TRBV5-1
CDR3 protein: CASSYRVVAGATGELFF
CDR3 DNA: TGCGCCAGCAGTTATAGAGTGGTTGCGGGTGCAACCGGGGAGCTGTTTTTT

D gene: TRBD1
clone size: .
J gene: TRBJ1-1
V gene: TRBV27
CDR3 protein: CASSRTGQGPNTEAFF
CDR3 DNA: TGTGCCAGCAGTAGAACGGGACAGGGGCCGAACACTGAAGCTTTCTTT

D gene: TRBD2
clone size: .
J gene: TRBJ2-3
V gene: TRBV24-1
CDR3 protein: CATSERKLAGDATQYF
CDR3 DNA: TGTGCCACCAGTGAACGGAAACTAGCGGGAGATGCGACGCAGTATTTT

D gene: .
clone size: .
J gene: TRBJ2-1
V gene: TRBV6-5
CDR3 protein: CASSPGGEQFF
CDR3 DNA: TGTGCCAGCAGCCCCGGCGGTGAGCAGTTCTTC

D gene: TRBD2
clone size: .
J gene: TRBJ2-6
V gene: TRBV6-2/TRBV6-3
CDR3 protein: CASSWEGGSGANVLTF
CDR3 DNA: TGTGCCAGCAGTTGGGAGGGCGGCTCTGGGGCCAACGTCCTGACTTTC

D gene: .
clone size: .
J gene: TRBJ1-4
V gene: TRBV18
CDR3 protein: CASSPQVLARATNEKLFF
CDR3 DNA: TGTGCCAGCTCACCCCAGGTGTTGGCCCGTGCAACTAATGAAAAACTGTTTTTT

D gene: .
clone size: .
J gene: TRBJ1-1
V gene: TRBV29-1
CDR3 protein: CSVEDNGNTEAFF
CDR3 DNA: TGCAGCGTTGAAGACAACGGGAACACTGAAGCTTTCTTT

D gene: TRBD1
clone size: .
J gene: TRBJ1-2
V gene: TRBV11-2
CDR3 protein: CASSLEHTGGRGYTF
CDR3 DNA: TGTGCCAGCAGCTTAGAACACACAGGGGGTCGTGGCTACACCTTC

D gene: .
clone size: once
J gene: TRBJ2-1
V gene: TRBV7-6
CDR3 protein: CASSSFDQRDEQFF
CDR3 DNA: TGTGCCAGCAGCTCGTTCGACCAGAGGGATGAGCAGTTCTTC

D gene: .
clone size: .
J gene: TRBJ1-1
V gene: TRBV5-6
CDR3 protein: CASSWYGSEAFF
CDR3 DNA: TGTGCCAGCAGTTGGTATGGGAGCGAAGCTTTCTTT

D gene: .
clone size: .
J gene: TRBJ2-3
V gene: TRBV18
CDR3 protein: CASSPTQDSTDTQYF
CDR3 DNA: TGTGCCAGCTCACCAACACAAGATAGCACAGATACGCAGTATTTT

D gene: TRBD2
clone size: .
J gene: TRBJ2-1
V gene: TRBV11-3
CDR3 protein: CASSRREALYNEQFF
CDR3 DNA: TGTGCCAGCAGCCGGCGGGAGGCCCTATACAATGAGCAGTTCTTC

D gene: .
clone size: .
J gene: TRBJ2-1
V gene: TRBV6-5
CDR3 protein: CASSLPGRVGEQFF
CDR3 DNA: TGTGCCAGCAGTTTGCCGGGAAGGGTCGGAGAGCAGTTCTTC

D gene: .
clone size: .
J gene: TRBJ1-2
V gene: TRBV29-1
CDR3 protein: CSVEGPGNYGYTF
CDR3 DNA: TGCAGCGTTGAAGGGCCAGGGAACTATGGCTACACCTTC

D gene: .
clone size: .
J gene: TRBJ2-3
V gene: TRBV5-1
CDR3 protein: CASTQRAQSTDTQYF
CDR3 DNA: TGCGCCAGCACCCAGCGGGCACAGAGCACAGATACGCAGTATTTT

D gene: TRBD2
clone size: .
J gene: TRBJ2-1
V gene: TRBV5-1
CDR3 protein: CASSPRGGAGAHNEQFF
CDR3 DNA: TGCGCCAGCAGCCCCCGGGGGGGAGCGGGGGCCCACAATGAGCAGTTCTTC

D gene: .
clone size: .
J gene: TRBJ2-3
V gene: TRBV27
CDR3 protein: CASSPPTNNAYTQYF
CDR3 DNA: TGTGCCAGCAGTCCGCCTACGAATAATGCTTATACGCAGTATTTT

D gene: .
clone size: .
J gene: TRBJ2-5
V gene: TRBV25-1
CDR3 protein: CASSEMARFGETQYF
CDR3 DNA: TGTGCCAGCAGTGAAATGGCTAGGTTTGGAGAGACCCAGTACTTC

D gene: TRBD2
clone size: .
J gene: TRBJ2-1
V gene: TRBV11-2
CDR3 protein: CASSSPAGTSGSPYNEQFF
CDR3 DNA: TGTGCCAGCAGCTCCCCCGCCGGGACTAGCGGGAGTCCCTACAATGAGCAGTTCTTC

D gene: TRBD1
clone size: once
J gene: TRBJ1-2
V gene: TRBV10-1
CDR3 protein: CASSRDRAKGYTF
CDR3 DNA: TGCGCCAGCAGTCGGGACAGGGCAAAAGGCTACACCTTC

D gene: .
clone size: once
J gene: TRBJ1-4
V gene: TRBV11-2
CDR3 protein: CASSLLGPGEKLFF
CDR3 DNA: TGTGCCAGCAGCTTACTGGGCCCGGGGGAAAAACTGTTTTTT

D gene: .
clone size: .
J gene: TRBJ1-3
V gene: TRBV3-1/TRBV3-2
CDR3 protein: CASTHGGYSGNTIYF
CDR3 DNA: TGTGCCAGCACCCACGGGGGATACTCTGGAAACACCATATATTTT

D gene: TRBD1
clone size: .
J gene: TRBJ1-1
V gene: TRBV24-1
CDR3 protein: CATSDPDRGTEAFF
CDR3 DNA: TGTGCCACCAGTGATCCTGACAGGGGAACTGAAGCTTTCTTT

D gene: TRBD2
clone size: .
J gene: TRBJ2-5
V gene: TRBV3-1/TRBV3-2
CDR3 protein: CASSQGLGGVAETQYF
CDR3 DNA: TGTGCCAGCAGCCAAGGTCTCGGGGGGGTAGCAGAGACCCAGTACTTC

D gene: .
clone size: .
J gene: TRBJ1-1
V gene: TRBV21-1
CDR3 protein: CASTKTEMNTEAFF
CDR3 DNA: TGTGCCAGCACCAAGACAGAGATGAACACTGAAGCTTTCTTT

D gene: .
clone size: .
J gene: TRBJ1-1
V gene: TRBV6-2/TRBV6-3
CDR3 protein: CASSYGSGWTEAFF
CDR3 DNA: TGTGCCAGCAGTTACGGTTCGGGGTGGACTGAAGCTTTCTTT

D gene: TRBD1
clone size: .
J gene: TRBJ1-2
V gene: TRBV18
CDR3 protein: CASSPGTGDHGYTF
CDR3 DNA: TGTGCCAGCTCACCAGGGACAGGGGATCATGGCTACACCTTC

D gene: .
clone size: .
J gene: TRBJ1-6
V gene: TRBV19
CDR3 protein: CASSIDLDSEDSPLHF
CDR3 DNA: TGTGCCAGTAGTATAGATCTGGACAGTGAGGATTCACCCCTCCACTTT

D gene: .
clone size: .
J gene: TRBJ2-5
V gene: TRBV5-1
CDR3 protein: CASSSATGVGETQYF
CDR3 DNA: TGCGCCAGCAGTTCGGCAACCGGAGTTGGAGAGACCCAGTACTTC

D gene: TRBD2
clone size: .
J gene: TRBJ2-1
V gene: TRBV7-9
CDR3 protein: CASSLISWVGRSNNEQFF
CDR3 DNA: TGTGCCAGCAGCTTAATATCTTGGGTCGGGAGGTCGAACAATGAGCAGTTCTTC

D gene: .
clone size: .
J gene: TRBJ2-1
V gene: TRBV9
CDR3 protein: CASSVKSELSYNEQFF
CDR3 DNA: TGTGCCAGCAGCGTAAAAAGTGAGCTGTCCTACAATGAGCAGTTCTTC

D gene: .
clone size: .
J gene: TRBJ1-1
V gene: TRBV5-1
CDR3 protein: CASSFFRTKNTEAFF
CDR3 DNA: TGCGCCAGCAGCTTCTTCCGGACAAAGAACACTGAAGCTTTCTTT

D gene: .
clone size: few
J gene: TRBJ1-6
V gene: TRBV6-5
CDR3 protein: CASTTGSLSPLHF
CDR3 DNA: TGTGCCAGTACGACAGGCAGCCTTTCACCCCTCCACTTT

D gene: TRBD2
clone size: .
J gene: TRBJ2-2
V gene: TRBV19
CDR3 protein: CASSRGLARITGELFF
CDR3 DNA: TGTGCCAGTAGCCGTGGACTAGCGCGAATCACCGGGGAGCTGTTTTTT

D gene: TRBD1
clone size: .
J gene: TRBJ2-5
V gene: TRBV5-4
CDR3 protein: CASSSKKQGATAETQYF
CDR3 DNA: TGTGCCAGCAGCTCAAAAAAACAGGGGGCGACGGCAGAGACCCAGTACTTC

D gene: .
clone size: .
J gene: TRBJ1-5
V gene: TRBV30
CDR3 protein: CAWSIDGGRNQPQHF
CDR3 DNA: TGTGCCTGGAGTATCGACGGGGGTCGAAATCAGCCCCAGCATTTT